This T cell receptor (beta chain) was obtained from a study of regulatory T cells in long-lasting Graves disease (dated by TCRdb to the early 2020s). A note on the overall study: Persistent Graves' disease was defined as antithyroid drug treatment for over 5 years with persistently positive TSH receptor autoantibodies. Persistent Graves' disease patients were compared with newly diagnosed Graves' disease patients by peripheral blood TCR sequencing and RNA sequencing. The study took place in China and was registered as a clinical trial. A total of about 33 samples underwent TCR sequencing: some 13 from persistent and around 20 from newly diagnosed Graves' disease patients. Persistent Graves' disease patients in the clinical cohort had taken antithyroid drugs for approximately 9.5 years on average. The investigation overall reported the following: Sequencing and analysis were restricted to the TCR beta chain. As a limitation, the authors acknowledged that the small sample size may reduce accuracy. Compared with newly diagnosed patients, patients with persistent Graves' disease had lower TCR Shannon entropy and fewer highly expanded clones, which suggests clonal expansion. Because the primary lesion, thyroid tissue, could not be accessed, the study looked at peripheral blood alone. Persistent patients shared more public clonotypes among themselves (2,741) than newly diagnosed patients did (more than 950).

The time point label here, explained by the study, means: persistent/refractory GD, antithyroid drugs over 5 years with positive TRAb. For both TCR sequencing and RNA sequencing, RNA was extracted from PBMCs in TRIzol. Graves' disease was diagnosed according to American Thyroid Association guidelines. The patients came from an endocrinology department in Xi'an, China. Each patient gave 8.5 to 9.5 milliliters of peripheral blood, collected in an EDTA anticoagulant tube. Ficoll Paque Plus density gradient separation was used to isolate PBMCs, and no further T cell sorting was done. An Agilent 2100 Bioanalyzer and agarose gel were used to check RNA quality, while a NanoDrop 2000 measured RNA concentration. Receptor libraries were prepared by multiplex PCR. The instrument given in TCRdb is Illumina HiSeq 4000. iRepertoire HTBI primers and Arm-PCR amplification of CDR3 regions were used to construct TCR beta libraries. Before sequencing, the PCR products went through gel purification. Concerning the study's data processing: A total of roughly 67 TRBV and 14 TRBJ segments were identified across samples and were used for gene usage analysis of CDR3 amino acid clonotypes. COPE and FqMerger were used to merge the filtered high-quality paired reads into contigs. Contigs were aligned with BLAST to IMGT TRBV, TRBD and TRBJ reference genes, and CDR3 was defined per IMGT. Any clonotype with a frequency above 0.1% was counted as a highly expanded clone. Repertoire diversity was measured by Shannon entropy, and V-J evenness by the Gini coefficient. A clonotype found in more than one individual was treated as public. TCRdb took the public reads, trimmed them with fastp at Q25, ran MiXCR for clone calling and kept in-frame beta chains. CDR3 protein sequences are deduplicated, and each keeps its most common genes and DNA. It is TCRdb's table, rather than the study itself, that gives the V and J calls and clone size. The sample has hundreds of thousands of distinct CDR3 sequences on record, roughly 21% of them singletons. Over 25% of the sample comes from the top ten.

This clonotype was seen a handful of times. The antigen it recognizes is unknown. Base-call qualities are not available, and no considerably larger clone is one nucleotide away. This receptor was taken from a female donor with Graves disease. Sequenced material: peripheral blood mononuclear cells (PBMCs), taken when the disease was refractory, from a patient treated with antithyroid drugs.

The DNA sequence is as follows: TGTGCCAGCAGCGTCGGGACTCCCGGGGAGCTGTTTTTT. The encoded protein is CASSVGTPGELFF. The chain joins TRBV13 to TRBJ2-2; TRBD2 is possibly the D segment (6 matching bases). The CDR3 runs 13 residues from the cysteine to the phenylalanine. CDR3 DNA only is kept here, 39 bases in frame from base 1. Trimming costs V 5 bases and J 6 bases, and their ends lie 10 bases apart. As encoded in the germline V gene (reference sequence), CDR1 is PRHDT while CDR2 is FYEKMQ.